These T cell receptor beta chains were read from a single sample in a study of CD8 T cells in Susac syndrome. TCRdb reprocessed the immunoSEQ multiplex PCR reads with MiXCR, giving one entry per CDR3 protein. The sample consists of some 99,000 distinct CDR3 sequences, roughly 97% of them appearing once. The sequenced sample consisted of CD4+ T cells from PBMCs. These receptors came from a human donor in good health. The CDR3 runs from the conserved cysteine through the conserved F or W. A D gene is named only where the DNA matches it firmly. For some rows the clone size is stated as once, few or many, or as a class when expanded; others skip it.

j_call | clone_size | v_call | d_call | cdr3_length | cdr3_nt | cdr3_aa
TRBJ2-5 | - | TRBV3-1 | - | 13 | TGTGCCAGCAGCTCTGACCCAGAGGAGACCCAGTACTTC | CASSSDPEETQYF
TRBJ2-7 | - | TRBV9 | - | 14 | TGTGCCAGCAGCGTAGATGAGGGGCCCTACGAGCAGTACTTC | CASSVDEGPYEQYF
TRBJ1-3 | - | TRBV30 | - | 13 | TGTGCCTCGACACAAACCTCTGGAAACACCATATATTTT | CASTQTSGNTIYF
TRBJ2-1 | - | TRBV7-8 | TRBD2 | 19 | TGTGCCAGCAGCTTAGCGTTGCGCGGGGGGATGAGCTCCTACAATGAGCAGTTCTTC | CASSLALRGGMSSYNEQFF
TRBJ2-3 | - | TRBV19 | - | 12 | TGTGCCAGTGGAGGGTTGGCAGATACGCAGTATTTT | CASGGLADTQYF
TRBJ2-3 | - | TRBV11-3 | TRBD2 | 16 | TGTGCCAGCAGCTCCAGGACTAGCGGGGACACAGATACGCAGTATTTT | CASSSRTSGDTDTQYF
TRBJ2-7 | - | TRBV6-1 | TRBD1 | 13 | TGTGCCAGCAGTGAGTTGTACAGGGGCGAGCAGTACTTC | CASSELYRGEQYF
TRBJ2-5 | - | TRBV4-2 | - | 15 | TGTGCCAGCAGCCAAGCAATACGGAATCAAGAGACCCAGTACTTC | CASSQAIRNQETQYF
TRBJ1-5 | - | TRBV7-9 | - | 15 | TGTGCCAGCAGCTTGGGGGGTAGGAGCAATCAGCCCCAGCATTTT | CASSLGGRSNQPQHF
TRBJ2-1 | - | TRBV29-1 | - | 15 | TGCAGCGTCCCAAGCGGCCCAGGGGCCTACAATGAGCAGTTCTTC | CSVPSGPGAYNEQFF
TRBJ2-5 | - | TRBV19 | TRBD1 | 13 | TGTGCCAGTAGTCTAGGACAGGTGGAGACCCAGTACTTC | CASSLGQVETQYF
TRBJ2-7 | - | TRBV6-1 | - | 13 | TGTGCCAGCAGGGAGGGGGCCCGTTACGAGCAGTACTTC | CASREGARYEQYF
TRBJ2-7 | - | TRBV12-3/TRBV12-4 | TRBD1 | 14 | TGTGCCAGCAGTCCCTACAGGGGACCTAACGAGCAGTACTTC | CASSPYRGPNEQYF
TRBJ1-1 | - | TRBV29-1 | - | 12 | TGCAGCGTCTCATATTTGGGGGACGAAGCTTTCTTT | CSVSYLGDEAFF
TRBJ2-5 | once | TRBV12-3/TRBV12-4 | TRBD2 | 15 | TGTGCCAGCAGTCAAAAACTAGCGGGAAGGGAGACCCAGTACTTC | CASSQKLAGRETQYF
TRBJ1-6 | - | TRBV6-5 | - | 15 | TGTGCCAGCAGTACCCAGGGGTCACGGCATTCACCCCTCCACTTT | CASSTQGSRHSPLHF
TRBJ2-3 | - | TRBV5-1 | - | 14 | TGCGCCAGCAGCTTGGTCGGACAGCCAGATACGCAGTATTTT | CASSLVGQPDTQYF
TRBJ2-7 | - | TRBV3-1 | - | 15 | TGTGCCAGCAGCCGACAGGCCCTGAGCTCCTACGAGCAGTACTTC | CASSRQALSSYEQYF
TRBJ1-5 | - | TRBV2 | - | 14 | TGTGCCAGCAGTGAGCAGGGAAGGGATCAGCCCCAGCATTTT | CASSEQGRDQPQHF
TRBJ2-2 | - | TRBV5-1 | - | 14 | TGCGCCAGCAGCCCAACTAGTCCCACCGGGGAGCTGTTTTTT | CASSPTSPTGELFF
TRBJ2-2 | - | TRBV2 | - | 14 | TGTGCCAGCAGTGGGCGGCAGAAGGACGGGGAGCTGTTTTTT | CASSGRQKDGELFF
TRBJ1-2 | - | TRBV5-1 | - | 14 | TGCGCCAGCAGCTTGGGTCCAGGTGACTATGGCTACACCTTC | CASSLGPGDYGYTF
TRBJ2-1 | - | TRBV20-1 | - | 11 | TGCAGTGCTAGAATAGGGCGTGAGCAGTTCTTC | CSARIGREQFF
TRBJ1-6 | - | TRBV27 | - | 14 | TGTGCCAGCAGTTTCTCGACAGTAAATTCACCCCTCCACTTT | CASSFSTVNSPLHF
TRBJ2-5 | - | TRBV7-2 | - | 17 | TGTGCCAGCAGCGCCCCTCTCGGGTTCGGGAACCAAGAGACCCAGTACTTC | CASSAPLGFGNQETQYF
TRBJ1-2 | - | TRBV13 | - | 14 | TGTGCCAGCAGCCTAGATGGGACATCGCATGGCTACACCTTC | CASSLDGTSHGYTF
TRBJ2-2 | - | TRBV30 | TRBD1 | 15 | TGTGCCTGGACTACCGGGACAGTGAACACCGGGGAGCTGTTTTTT | CAWTTGTVNTGELFF
TRBJ2-4 | - | TRBV28 | - | 14 | TGTGCCAGCGAAGGGAGCCGAGCCAAAAACATTCAGTACTTC | CASEGSRAKNIQYF
TRBJ2-2 | - | TRBV6-5 | - | 13 | TGTGCCAGCTGTAGGGTAGGGACCGGGGAGCTGTTTTTT | CASCRVGTGELFF
TRBJ1-1 | - | TRBV19 | - | 14 | TGTGCCAGTCGAAGAGGCGAGTCAAACACTGAAGCTTTCTTT | CASRRGESNTEAFF
TRBJ2-7 | - | TRBV7-9 | TRBD2 | 11 | TGTGCCAGCACCTACGGGGGGACTCAGTACTTC | CASTYGGTQYF
TRBJ2-7 | - | TRBV29-1 | TRBD1 | 14 | TGCAGCGTTCCCGGGTGGGACAGGCCTTACGAGCAGTACTTC | CSVPGWDRPYEQYF
TRBJ1-1 | - | TRBV25-1 | TRBD1 | 14 | TGTGCCAGCAGACCGGGACAGATGAACACTGAAGCTTTCTTT | CASRPGQMNTEAFF
TRBJ2-7 | - | TRBV7-9 | - | 11 | TGTGCCAGCTCTCCCCGCTACGAGCAGTACTTC | CASSPRYEQYF
TRBJ2-3 | - | TRBV29-1 | TRBD2 | 13 | TGCAGCGTTGTCGGCGGGGGGACAGATACGCAGTATTTT | CSVVGGGTDTQYF
TRBJ1-1 | - | TRBV2 | - | 14 | TGTGCCAGCACTGAGGTGGGAAGAGAAACTGAAGCTTTCTTT | CASTEVGRETEAFF
TRBJ2-7 | - | TRBV2 | - | 15 | TGTGCCAGCAACCGGGCACTTGACGGCTCCTACGAGCAGTACTTC | CASNRALDGSYEQYF
TRBJ2-7 | - | TRBV13 | TRBD2 | 16 | TGTGCCAGCAGCTTAGCCCCTAGCGGGAGGCTCTACGAGCAGTACTTC | CASSLAPSGRLYEQYF
TRBJ1-5 | - | TRBV12-3/TRBV12-4 | - | 13 | TGTGCCACTTCCGGGGGAGGCAATCAGCCCCAGCATTTT | CATSGGGNQPQHF
TRBJ2-4 | - | TRBV6-5 | TRBD2 | 18 | TGTGCCAGCAGTTCCGTCTTCGGGCGGGAGCAGGGCAAAAACATTCAGTACTTC | CASSSVFGREQGKNIQYF
TRBJ1-2 | - | TRBV28 | - | 14 | TGTGCCAGCAGTCTCACAGACAGGTACTATGGCTACACCTTC | CASSLTDRYYGYTF
TRBJ2-7 | - | TRBV3-1 | TRBD1 | 14 | TGTGCCAGCAGCCCGACAGGGGAGGCCTACGAGCAGTACTTC | CASSPTGEAYEQYF
TRBJ2-3 | - | TRBV5-1 | - | 15 | TGCGCCAGCAGCTTGGAGGGGCCGAGCGCAGATACGCAGTATTTT | CASSLEGPSADTQYF
TRBJ2-2 | - | TRBV5-6 | TRBD1 | 17 | TGTGCCAGCAGCTTGGTGAGGGGGCCTATGAGCACCGGGGAGCTGTTTTTT | CASSLVRGPMSTGELFF
TRBJ2-7 | - | TRBV29-1 | - | 12 | TGCAGCGTTATGGGAAAACTCTACGAGCAGTACTTC | CSVMGKLYEQYF